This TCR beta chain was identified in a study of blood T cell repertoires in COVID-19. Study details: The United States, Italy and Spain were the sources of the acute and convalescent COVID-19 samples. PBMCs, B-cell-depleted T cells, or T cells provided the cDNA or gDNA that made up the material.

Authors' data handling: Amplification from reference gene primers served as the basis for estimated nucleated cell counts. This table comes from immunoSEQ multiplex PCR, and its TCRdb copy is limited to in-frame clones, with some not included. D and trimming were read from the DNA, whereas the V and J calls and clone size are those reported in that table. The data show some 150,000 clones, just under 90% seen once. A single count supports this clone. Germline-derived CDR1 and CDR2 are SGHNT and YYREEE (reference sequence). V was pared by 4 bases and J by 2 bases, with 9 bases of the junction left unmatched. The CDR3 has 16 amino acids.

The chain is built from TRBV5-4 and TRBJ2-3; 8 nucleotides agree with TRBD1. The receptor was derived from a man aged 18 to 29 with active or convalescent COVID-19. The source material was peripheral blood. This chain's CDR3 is CASSPGGQGATDTQYF. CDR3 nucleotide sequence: TGTGCCAGCAGCCCGGGCGGGCAGGGGGCCACAGATACGCAGTATTTT. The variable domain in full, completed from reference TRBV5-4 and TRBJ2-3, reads ETGVTQSPTHLIKTRGQQVTLRCSSQSGHNTVSWYQQALGQGPQFIFQYYREEENGRGNFPPRFSGLQFPNYSSELNVNALELDDSALYLCASSPGGQGATDTQYFGPGTRLTVL.